The clone carrying this TCR beta chain has a single count. This sample stems from a study of shared clonotypes between healthy human individuals. This CDR3 is built from 15 residues. In germline, CDR1 is LNHDA, CDR2 SQIVND (reference sequence). Trimming removed 1 base at V and 10 bases at J, with 17 bases between. The table came from immunoSEQ multiplex PCR; TCRdb's copy has only in-frame clones and leaves some out. The sample carries about 180,000 clones, about 93% recorded once. The rearrangement uses TRBV19 and TRBJ2-1, with D unclear. The clonotype was recovered from a woman younger than 45 in good health. Sequenced input: naive CD4+ T cells sorted from blood. Subset meaning: CD45RA+ positively selected. CDR3 residues: CASSIVAGPMGEQFF. CDR3 in DNA: TGTGCCAGTAGTATAGTCGCCGGACCTATGGGGGAGCAGTTCTTC.